The 8 T cell receptor beta chains presented below share a single source sample, sequenced in a study of blood T cell repertoires in COVID-19 (dated by TCRdb to 2020 to 2021). Preparation of the library involved the immunoSEQ multiplex PCR assay. Held by TCRdb, this immuneACCESS table contains in-frame sequences only and omits some clones. Under half of the omission traces to an unresolved V gene where checked; the cause of the rest is unknown. The sample includes some 200,000 clones, with around nine tenths observed a single time. The ten largest clonotypes hold 3.7% of the sample. Sequences were obtained from peripheral blood. The receptor set was obtained from a man between 18 and 29 years old with active or convalescent COVID-19.

This chain joins TRBV7-9 and TRBJ2-2, with no clear D. The germline V gene has CDR1 SEHNR and CDR2 FQNEAQ (reference sequence). Trimming took 3 bases from V and 0 from J, leaving 5 bases between them. CDR3 length: 14 residues. This CDR3 reads CASSFSTNTGELFF. CDR3 in DNA: TGTGCCAGCAGCTTTTCCACGAACACCGGGGAGCTGTTTTTT.

This clone appeared once. This chain connects TRBV6-5 to TRBJ1-5; 7 positions match TRBD1. Germline CDR1 MNHEY, CDR2 SVGAGI. V lost 2 bases and J lost 7; bases outside the gene matches: 8. This CDR3 has 15 amino acids. Here the CDR3 DNA reads TGTGCCAGCAGTTACGACAGGGATTTGCGACAGCCCCAGCATTTT. Protein: CASSYDRDLRQPQHF.

Written as DNA, the CDR3 is TGTGCCAGCCAGGCGGGGGGGTGGAAGACCCAGTACTTC. Translation: CASQAGGWKTQYF. The chain has TRBV2 and TRBJ2-5; 9 bases line up with TRBD2. This CDR3 is 13 amino acids long. Trimming removed 8 bases from V and 6 bases from J; junction bases left unmatched: 7. Germline assignment: CDR1 SNHLY and CDR2 FYNNEI.

The chain is built from TRBV4-2 and TRBJ2-1; 15 bases match TRBD2. The CDR3 is 15 amino acids. V lost 4 bases, J lost 7 bases, and 2 bases stayed unmatched. Germline V gives CDR1 LGHNA, CDR2 YNFKEQ. The CDR3 bases are TGTGCCAGCAGCCCTGGGACTAGCGGGGGGAATGAGCAGTTCTTC. This encodes CASSPGTSGGNEQFF.

This sequence joins TRBV7-2 and TRBJ2-6; D is perhaps TRBD1 (6 bases). Germline V CDR1 and CDR2: SGHTA, FQGNSA. The CDR3 has 15 residues. V was cut by 5 bases and J by 2 bases, with 10 bases left in between. As DNA, the CDR3 is TGTGCCAGCAGCATCAACAGGGCTGGGGCCAACGTCCTGACTTTC. Encoded protein: CASSINRAGANVLTF. The full variable domain, with the rest looked up from reference TRBV7-2 and TRBJ2-6, is GAGVSQSPSNKVTEKGKDVELRCDPISGHTALYWYRQSLGQGLEFLIYFQGNSAPDKSGLPSDRFSAERTGGSVSTLTIQRTQQEDSAVYLCASSINRAGANVLTFGAGSRLTVL.

This clone occurred a few times. The V gene is TRBV11-3, the J gene TRBJ1-1, with D perhaps TRBD1 (5 bases). This CDR3 contains 12 residues. The ends were cut back, 1 base at V and 10 bases at J, with 10 bases in the middle. Germline V gene sequence: CDR1 SGHNT, CDR2 YENEEA. DNA of the CDR3: TGTGCCAGCAGCTTAGCGGGGGGGAGAGCTTTCTTT. Protein product: CASSLAGGRAFF.

The chain has TRBV6-2 or TRBV6-3 and TRBJ2-2; 11 positions agree with TRBD2. Germline V gene sequence: CDR1 MNHEY, CDR2 SVGEGT. The CDR3 is 18 amino acids. V was clipped by 0 bases and J by 4 bases; unmatched bases: 7. DNA of the CDR3: TGTGCCAGCAGTTACTCGGGACTAGCGGTAACTTTCACCGGGGAGCTGTTTTTT. Its translation: CASSYSGLAVTFTGELFF.

The CDR3 nucleotides read TGTGCCAGCAAAGGCAGGGGATCTAGTACTGAAGCTTTCTTT. Its translation is CASKGRGSSTEAFF. The chain couples TRBV6-5 to TRBJ1-1; D may be TRBD1 (6 bases). The V gene lost 7 bases and the J gene lost 5 bases, with 17 bases spanning the gap. The length of the CDR3 is 14 residues. The V gene's germline CDR1 is MNHEY and CDR2 SVGAGI.